Listed here are 26 T cell receptor beta chains from one sample, sequenced in a study of blood T cells in healthy people across ages. A sample-barcoded 5' primer and a J-beta primer mix were used in a second PCR of about 7 to 12 cycles. MiXCR was run by TCRdb on the 5' RACE reads, yielding one entry per CDR3 protein. The table lists about 1,000,000 distinct CDR3 sequences, less than 50% of them singletons. The sample consisted of blood. These TCRs come from a woman aged 55-69 years in good health.

This clonotype was found once. J is TRBJ2-1 and V is TRBV6-2 or TRBV6-3; D assignment may be TRBD1 or TRBD2 (5 bases each). Trimming removed 6 bases from V and 4 bases from J, with 16 bases in between. CDR3 length: 15 amino acids. CDR1 is MNHEY and CDR2 is SVGEGT in the germline V gene. CDR3 region: CASSPGQPGYNEQFF. CDR3 in DNA: TGTGCCAGCAGCCCGGGGCAACCTGGATACAATGAGCAGTTCTTC.

This clonotype was seen a handful of times. V and J are TRBV29-1 and TRBJ2-5, with D hard to call. Per germline, CDR1 SQVTM and CDR2 ANQGSEA. Trimming pared 7 bases from V and 3 bases from J, leaving 9 bases between. The CDR3 is 11 residues long. The CDR3 here is CSAKREETQYF. CDR3 sequence (DNA): TGCAGCGCCAAACGCGAAGAGACCCAGTACTTC.

This clonotype was detected only a few times. The chain couples TRBV7-2 to TRBJ2-7, with 12 nucleotides matching TRBD2. Germline trimming cut 4 bases from V and 6 bases from J; bases unmatched to any gene: 7. In germline, CDR1 is SGHTA, CDR2 FQGNSA. The CDR3 contains 15 residues. The DNA for the CDR3 is TGTGCCAGCAGCTCCCCAAGACTAGCGGGAGTCGAGCAGTACTTC. Translating gives CASSSPRLAGVEQYF. The variable domain in full, with the rest retrieved from reference TRBV7-2 and TRBJ2-7, is GAGVSQSPSNKVTEKGKDVELRCDPISGHTALYWYRQSLGQGLEFLIYFQGNSAPDKSGLPSDRFSAERTGGSVSTLTIQRTQQEDSAVYLCASSSPRLAGVEQYFGPGTRLTVT.

This chain uses TRBV6-1 with TRBJ1-1; tentatively, D is TRBD1 (6 bases). This CDR3 comprises 13 residues. Germline lookup yields CDR1 MNHNS and CDR2 SASEGT. Trimming took off 6 bases at V and 2 bases at J, with 10 bases between the two ends. DNA for the CDR3: TGTGCCAGCAGGACAGGTCCCAACACTGAAGCTTTCTTT. Protein sequence: CASRTGPNTEAFF.

This clonotype was seen more than once but under ten times. This rearrangement joins TRBV13 to TRBJ2-7, with TRBD2 identical over 10 bases. The CDR3 has 14 residues. The V segment lost 5 bases and the J segment 3 bases; nucleotides outside the gene matches: 4. The germline CDR1 and CDR2 sequences are PRHDT and FYEKMQ (reference sequence). CDR3 amino acids: CASSIAGGIYEQYF. In nucleotides, the CDR3 is TGTGCCAGCAGCATAGCGGGAGGCATCTACGAGCAGTACTTC.

The chain carries TRBV7-9 and TRBJ2-7, with D uncertain. The DNA end favors TRBJ2-5, so the J call may be wrong. Per germline, CDR1 SEHNR and CDR2 FQNEAQ (reference sequence). The CDR3 sequence is 13 residues long. The CDR3 DNA follows: TGTGCCAGCAGCTCCCCTCCAAGTCCGACCCAGTACTTC. Its protein product is CASSSPPSPTQYF.

The rearrangement uses TRBV6-6 and TRBJ1-1, with 9 positions matching TRBD1. The CDR3 is 15 amino acids. Germline V gives CDR1 MNHNY, CDR2 SVGAGI (reference sequence). The V and J ends lost 5 bases and 3 bases, in that order; junction bases with no gene match: 7. The CDR3 nucleotides read TGTGCCAGCAGTACTACAGGGGGCGTAGACACTGAAGCTTTCTTT. It codes for CASSTTGGVDTEAFF.

This sequence joins TRBV28 and TRBJ2-1; 7 bases map to TRBD2. The ends lost 6 bases at V and 9 bases at J; junction bases unmatched: 14. In germline, CDR1 is MDHEN, CDR2 SYDVKM. This CDR3 region has 15 residues. The CDR3 spells CASRPSREVDPEQFF. The CDR3 DNA sequence: TGTGCCAGCAGACCCAGCCGGGAGGTGGACCCTGAGCAGTTCTTC.

V gene TRBV20-1 combines with J gene TRBJ2-7, with 14 bases that match TRBD2. V lost 5 bases to trimming and J lost 6 bases; unmatched junction nucleotides: 3. Germline V gives CDR1 DFQATT, CDR2 SNEGSKA (reference sequence). The CDR3 extends over 13 amino acids. CDR3 protein: CSAPGLAGAEQYF. Written as DNA, the CDR3 is TGCAGTGCTCCGGGACTAGCGGGAGCCGAGCAGTACTTC.

As for this clonotype: This clone may be a read error of a much larger clone one base away. This chain uses TRBV27 with TRBJ2-5; TRBD2 aligns across 13 bases. V dropped 2 bases and J dropped 11; count of bases not matched to a gene: 8. The CDR3 length is 15 residues. In germline, CDR1 is MNHEY, CDR2 SMNVEV (reference sequence). CDR3 in DNA: TGTGCCAGCAGTTTAGGGGGACTAGCGGGAAATGAGCAGTACTTC. This encodes CASSLGGLAGNEQYF.

Concerning this clonotype itself: The junction departs from the called germline gene at one end, perhaps through a read error. CDR3 coding DNA: TGCACCATATCCAGGGGGGATACGCGGTATTTT. Residues: CTISRGDTRYF. V gene TRBV29-1 combines with J gene TRBJ2-3; perhaps TRBD1 as D (7 bases). Looked up from germline, CDR1 is SQVTM and CDR2 is ANQGSEA. The CDR3 sequence is 11 residues long.

In regard to this clonotype: Germline and junction disagree at one end, which may indicate a read error. The chain is built from TRBV5-6 and TRBJ2-5; the D gene is possibly TRBD1 (5 bases). Germline V CDR1 and CDR2: SGHDT, YYEEEE. This CDR3 has 14 amino acids. The CDR3 reads CASSQFLQGKAQYF. The CDR3 nucleotides read TGCGCCAGCAGCCAGTTTCTTCAGGGCAAGGCCCAGTACTTC.

CDR3 amino acids: CASSGLSSYEQYF. In nucleotides, the CDR3 is TGCGCCAGCAGTGGCCTATCTTCCTACGAGCAGTACTTC. The J gene is TRBJ2-7, the V gene TRBV10-2; D is uncertain. From germline, CDR1 is WSHSY and CDR2 SAAADI. This CDR3 is built from 13 residues. V was trimmed by 4 bases and J by 1 base, leaving 8 bases between them.

The chain carries TRBV14 and TRBJ2-3, with 7 positions matching TRBD2. Germline loops: CDR1 SGHDN, CDR2 FVKESK. This CDR3 contains 16 residues. V was clipped by 2 bases and J by 2 bases; unmatched bases: 7. The CDR3 spells CASSQKPGLTTDTQYF. CDR3 bases: TGTGCCAGCAGCCAAAAACCGGGACTAACCACAGATACGCAGTATTTT.

The rearrangement uses TRBV21-1 and TRBJ2-5. TRBV21-1 constitutes a pseudogene. CDR3 length: 15 residues. CDR3 sequence (DNA): TGTGCCAGCAGCAGGTCGTCTTCGTACCAAGAGACCCAGTACTTC. Translated: CASSRSSSYQETQYF.

The V and J genes are TRBV6-2 or TRBV6-3 and TRBJ1-1; tentatively, D is TRBD1 (5 bases). The CDR3 covers 13 residues. Germline V gene data show CDR1 as MNHEY and CDR2 as SVGEGT. The V end lost 6 bases, the J end lost 3 bases, and 11 bases lay between the germline ends. CDR3 amino acids: CASRDNADTEAFF. The CDR3 DNA is TGTGCCAGCAGGGACAATGCGGACACTGAAGCTTTCTTT.

The chain carries TRBV7-8 and TRBJ1-1, with 8 bases identical to TRBD1. V lost 5 bases and J lost 3; bases outside the gene matches: 14. The germline CDR1 and CDR2 sequences are SGHVS and FQNEAQ. CDR3 length: 17 amino acids. The CDR3 DNA reads as TGTGCCAGCAGCATACAGTCCGGACAGGGTACGGACACTGAAGCTTTCTTT. Protein sequence: CASSIQSGQGTDTEAFF.

The chain employs TRBV20-1 and TRBJ2-3; maybe TRBD2 (5 bases). The germline gives CDR1 DFQATT, CDR2 SNEGSKA (reference sequence). The ends were cut back, 6 bases at V and 4 bases at J, with 14 bases in the middle. The length of the CDR3 is 13 residues. CDR3 nucleotides: TGCAGTGCCCTTCTAGCTGGCCCAGATACGCAGTATTTT. Its translation: CSALLAGPDTQYF.

V is TRBV27 and J is TRBJ2-7, with 8 positions matching TRBD2. The CDR3 spans 15 residues. Germline V gene data show CDR1 as MNHEY and CDR2 as SMNVEV (reference sequence). V lost 6 bases and J lost 6; bases outside the gene matches: 13. The CDR3 sequence: CASSPWEAGEGEQYF. The CDR3 DNA sequence: TGTGCCAGCAGCCCATGGGAAGCGGGAGAGGGCGAGCAGTACTTC.

This clonotype showed up many times. The V gene is TRBV4-1, the J gene TRBJ2-7; 12 nucleotides match TRBD2. This CDR3 has 15 residues. The ends lost 1 base at V and 3 bases at J; junction bases unmatched: 1. Germline CDR1 is MGHRA and CDR2 is YSYEKL. This chain's CDR3 is CASSQVTSGSYEQYF. CDR3 in DNA: TGCGCCAGCAGCCAAGTGACTAGCGGGAGCTACGAGCAGTACTTC.

The CDR3 DNA sequence: TGTGCCAGCAGTGGGGATCTCGGACAGGGCAATCAGCCCCAGCATTTT. Encoded protein: CASSGDLGQGNQPQHF. J is TRBJ1-5 and V is TRBV6-1; 7 nucleotides line up with TRBD1. J was trimmed by 2 bases and V by 4 bases; bases with no gene match: 8. CDR1 is MNHNS, CDR2 SASEGT, per germline. The CDR3 is 16 amino acids.

The CDR3 region is CASSLVAHKSTDTQYF. The CDR3 region has the DNA TGTGCCAGCAGCTTAGTAGCGCACAAGAGCACAGATACGCAGTATTTT. This sequence joins TRBV7-9 and TRBJ2-3; TRBD2 might be the D (5 bases). The germline V gene encodes CDR1 SEHNR and CDR2 FQNEAQ (reference sequence). Trimming removed 1 base from V and 0 bases from J, with 11 bases in between. This CDR3 contains 16 residues.

In its sample, this clonotype was seen a few times. The genes are TRBV29-1 and TRBJ1-5; 7 bases are a match to TRBD1. The germline V gene encodes CDR1 SQVTM and CDR2 ANQGSEA. The CDR3 is made up of 13 amino acids. V lost 5 bases, J lost 5 bases, and 6 bases stayed unmatched. CDR3 bases: TGCAGCGTTCAACAGGGGTCCGATCAGCCCCAGCATTTT. Its protein product is CSVQQGSDQPQHF. The full variable domain, rest sourced from reference TRBV29-1 and TRBJ1-5, is SAVISQKPSRDICQRGTSLTIQCQVDSQVTMMFWYRQQPGQSLTLIATANQGSEATYESGFVIDKFPISRPNLTFSTLTVSNMSPEDSSIYLCSVQQGSDQPQHFGDGTRLSIL.

The J gene is TRBJ1-2, the V gene TRBV20-1, with a possible D match to TRBD1 (5 bases). V was cut by 5 bases and J by 8 bases, with 27 bases left in between. The CDR3 has 16 amino acids. Germline V CDR1 and CDR2: DFQATT, SNEGSKA (reference sequence). CDR3 amino acids: CSAFRWGTQGGAGYTF. The CDR3 DNA reads TGCAGTGCTTTCCGATGGGGTACCCAGGGAGGGGCGGGCTACACCTTC.

This clonotype has a handful of counts. The V call is TRBV27, the J call TRBJ2-1; 7 nucleotides align to TRBD2. V trimming: 5 bases; J trimming: 2 bases; junction bases outside the gene matches: 9. The V gene's germline CDR1 is MNHEY and CDR2 SMNVEV (reference sequence). This CDR3 has 16 residues. The CDR3 here is CASSLTAGAPYNEQFF. Written as DNA, the CDR3 is TGTGCCAGCAGTCTAACGGCGGGAGCGCCCTACAATGAGCAGTTCTTC.

The chain is built from TRBV7-2 and TRBJ2-7, with 7 bases that match TRBD2. This CDR3 spans 16 amino acids. Germline values: CDR1 SGHTA, CDR2 FQGNSA. J lost 0 bases, V lost 7 bases, and 12 bases had no gene match. CDR3: CASNLQSGTISYEQYF. The CDR3 nucleotides read TGTGCCAGCAACCTCCAAAGCGGGACGATCTCCTACGAGCAGTACTTC.